This record looks at one T cell receptor beta chain sequence and its context. The target antigen is unknown. A read error may account for a junction end that differs from germline. This sample was included in a study of CD8+CD57+ T cells in acquired aplastic anemia. Study-level information: When averaged, DNA from sorted CD4+ and CD8+ cells came to around 3 ug.

Study results and limitations: The study identified around 28 CD8+ CDR3 sequences shared by patients and controls. Patients were compared with controls for CD8+ Simpson's diversity, and no significant difference emerged.

According to the study, genomic DNA was the template for TCR beta VDJ and CDR3 profiling. Each CDR3 protein gets one entry after TCRdb re-called the reads with MiXCR. This sample has around 430,000 distinct CDR3 sequences, with roughly 34% found just once. Those patients picked for sequencing had displayed CD8+CD57+ cell expansion on flow cytometry. When blood sampling took place, the patients had received no therapy. The sample taken for sequencing was sorted CD4+, CD8+, or CD8+CD57+ T cells (not recorded which) from PBMCs. The clonotype comes from a human donor with aplastic anemia.

DNA for the CDR3: TGTGCCATCACGAGACAGGGCGAGCGGCACTTC. The encoded protein is CAITRQGERHF. The genes are TRBV10-3 and TRBJ2-7, with 7 bases aligning to TRBD1. Germline CDR1 ENHRY, CDR2 SYGVKD. CDR3 size: 11 residues.